The 5 T cell receptor beta chains below come from one sample, sequenced in a study of cytomegalovirus exposure and HLA in healthy donors. PCR amplification relied on 60 Vbeta primers (plus 13 Jbeta primers). TCRdb's table, derived via immunoSEQ multiplex PCR, lists solely in-frame clones and lacks some. The table records 130,000 or so clones, under 85% of them present only once. Specimen: PBMCs. The receptors come from a woman between 45 and 60 years old in good health and CMV-seropositive.

J is TRBJ1-2 and V is TRBV29-1, with 7 bases fitting TRBD1. The V segment lost 2 bases and the J segment 4 bases; nucleotides outside the gene matches: 10. The CDR3 consists of 15 residues. Germline values: CDR1 SQVTM, CDR2 ANQGSEA. CDR3 region: CSVEKKGQPIYGYTF. The CDR3 coding sequence is TGCAGCGTTGAAAAAAAGGGACAGCCTATCTATGGCTACACCTTC.

The CDR3 loop is CAWSKAIVDRSSYEQYF. The CDR3 DNA sequence: TGTGCCTGGAGTAAGGCTATAGTAGACAGGAGCTCCTACGAGCAGTACTTC. The chain couples TRBV30 to TRBJ2-7; tentative D call: TRBD1 (6 bases). V lost 2 bases and J 0 bases, leaving 20 bases between the germline ends. The germline gives CDR1 GTSNPN, CDR2 SVGIG (reference sequence). The CDR3 is 17 residues long.

The CDR3 loop reads CASSLEGRWLAGAEQYF. CDR3 bases: TGTGCCAGCAGCTTAGAGGGCAGGTGGCTAGCGGGGGCCGAGCAGTACTTC. V and J are TRBV7-8 and TRBJ2-7; TRBD2 aligns across 10 bases. CDR1 and CDR2 from the germline V gene are SGHVS and FQNEAQ. The V gene end was trimmed by 1 base and the J gene end by 6 bases; junction bases not matched to a gene: 12. This CDR3 is 17 amino acids long.

J is TRBJ1-1 and V is TRBV21-1; the listed D gene, TRBD1, was not tested against the DNA. TRBV21-1 is annotated as a pseudogene. The CDR3 has 14 amino acids. The CDR3 reads CASSKGQGGTEAFF. The CDR3 nucleotides read TGTGCCAGCAGCAAGGGACAGGGGGGGACTGAAGCTTTCTTT.

This clone was observed a handful of times. The gene calls are TRBV5-5 and TRBJ1-1; D is perhaps TRBD1 (5 bases). Per germline, CDR1 SGHKS and CDR2 YYEKEE (reference sequence). V lost 3 bases, J lost 1 base, and 13 bases lay in between. The CDR3 spans 15 residues. The DNA of the CDR3 is TGTGCCAGCAGCTCGGACATCAACCGGAACACTGAAGCTTTCTTT. Translating gives CASSSDINRNTEAFF.